The source of this TCR beta chain is a study of T cell responses to AZD1222 COVID-19 vaccine. Clones were sequenced by immunoSEQ multiplex PCR, and TCRdb holds only the in-frame ones, with some missing. The sample holds roughly 260,000 clones, roughly 93% seen once. V shed 4 bases and J 8 bases; nucleotides not matched to a gene: 3. The CDR3 covers 12 residues. Germline lookup yields CDR1 SGHDT and CDR2 YYEEEE. The source is an adult in good health. The rearrangement links TRBV5-6 to TRBJ2-1; TRBD1 aligns across 7 bases. The specimen was peripheral blood, collected on day 0 of AZD1222 vaccination. The CDR3 coding sequence is TGTGCCAGCAGCAGGGACAGATATGAGCAGTTCTTC. Amino acid sequence: CASSRDRYEQFF.